The clone carrying this TCR beta chain was counted between two and nine times. Its specificity is unknown. CD4+ naive, central memory, regulatory and stem cell-like memory subsets were isolated by sorting on CD45RO/CCR7/CD25/CD127/CD95/CD27. The entirety of the isolated RNA underwent reverse transcription, so expressed TCRB transcripts were sequenced. The protocol was immunoSEQ multiplex PCR, while the TCRdb copy is restricted to in-frame clones and leaves out a portion. The sample shows about 390,000 clones, 8% to 10% of them seen only once. Germline V gene data show CDR1 as SGHTA and CDR2 as FQGNSA. V lost 5 bases and J lost 2, with 21 bases in between. The CDR3 is 17 residues long. This entry belongs to a study of beta chain features in type 1 diabetes. Regarding the study as a whole: Possible PCR preference for shorter templates applied equally to patients and controls. Shortening that was moderate but significant affected the TCRB CDR3s of Type 1 diabetes patients in all four CD4+ subsets.

The TCR sequence derives from a man in his thirties or forties with type 1 diabetes. Sequenced input: central memory CD4+ T cells from blood. The chain carries TRBV7-2 and TRBJ1-2; a possible D gene is TRBD1 (6 bases). In DNA, the CDR3 is TGTGCCAGCAGCCAACCTTCGTGGGGGGCTGTGAACTATGGCTACACCTTC. Encoded protein: CASSQPSWGAVNYGYTF.